This TCR beta chain appears in the sequencing data of a study of T cells in localized non-small cell lung cancer. Points from the study as a whole: Of the tissues analyzed, uninvolved adjacent lung showed maximal T cell clonality, greater than tumor. There were a median around 57 of the top 100 tumor clones appearing in adjacent lung. A single tumor region was sequenced, leaving heterogeneity possible. Patients showing higher blood T cell density tended to see longer overall survival.

Some clones are missing from TCRdb's copy, which holds only in-frame ones; the method was immunoSEQ multiplex PCR. The data contain approximately 67,000 clones, around four fifths of them singletons. In the case of this clone: As yet, its antigen is unknown.

The V end lost 6 bases, the J end lost 4 bases, and 13 bases lay between the germline ends. Germline lookup yields CDR1 LNHDA and CDR2 SQIVND (reference sequence). The CDR3 contains 14 residues. The sequence was obtained from an older female donor with stage I lung adenocarcinoma. The rearrangement links TRBV19 to TRBJ1-3; D might be TRBD1 (5 bases). This material consisted of peripheral blood, taken before any cancer treatment. CDR3 residues: CASSQGAQGNTIYF. Here the CDR3 DNA reads TGTGCCAGTAGCCAGGGAGCACAAGGAAACACCATATATTTT.